These 24 T cell receptor beta chains came from one sample sequenced in a study of radiotherapy plus CTLA-4 blockade in lung cancer. Here immunoSEQ multiplex PCR was the method, and the copy in TCRdb shows in-frame clones only, minus some. The data show about 120,000 clones, 75% to 90% seen once. Sequenced material: peripheral blood, taken from a patient treated with radiotherapy plus ipilimumab. The origin of the receptors is a human donor with non-small cell lung cancer that progressed on radiotherapy plus ipilimumab.

V and J are TRBV6-1 and TRBJ2-7; possibly TRBD2 for D (5 bases). The CDR3 sequence is 14 residues long. CDR1 and CDR2 from the germline V gene are MNHNS and SASEGT. The V gene lost 4 bases and the J gene lost 2 bases, with 12 bases spanning the gap. CDR3 region: CASSASGFAYEQYF. Here the CDR3 DNA reads TGTGCCAGCAGTGCGAGCGGATTTGCCTACGAGCAGTACTTC.

This clone was recorded once. The chain recombines TRBV7-3 with TRBJ2-3; possibly TRBD2 for D (7 bases). This CDR3 has 16 amino acids. Germline-derived CDR1 and CDR2 are SGHTA and FQGTGA. Trimming took 5 bases from V and 4 from J, leaving 19 bases between them. The CDR3 here is CASSRAGGRGADTQYF. In DNA, the CDR3 is TGTGCCAGCAGCCGGGCCGGGGGGCGCGGCGCAGATACGCAGTATTTT.

The chain uses TRBV2 and TRBJ1-1; D gene uncertain. CDR1 SNHLY and CDR2 FYNNEI come from the germline V gene. Between the trimmed V and J ends, which lost 3 bases and 6 bases, there was a span of 11 bases. The CDR3 has 13 residues. The CDR3 DNA reads as TGTGCCAGCAGTGAGAAGGAGAGGGCTGAAGCTTTCTTT. Translating gives CASSEKERAEAFF.

The chain carries TRBV2 and TRBJ1-3, with a tentative D call TRBD1 (6 bases). In germline, CDR1 is SNHLY, CDR2 FYNNEI. Trimming removed 6 bases at V and 2 bases at J, with 14 bases between. The CDR3 is 15 residues long. The CDR3 region has the DNA TGTGCCAGCAGGATGATTACAGGGACTGGAAACACCATATATTTT. Translating it yields CASRMITGTGNTIYF.

The chain couples TRBV7-2 to TRBJ2-1; 16 bases align to TRBD2. Germline loops: CDR1 SGHTA, CDR2 FQGNSA. J lost 9 bases, V lost 2 bases, and 13 bases had no gene match. CDR3 length: 19 residues. This CDR3 reads CASSLRPGLAGGAASEQFF. CDR3 DNA sequence: TGTGCCAGCAGCTTACGCCCGGGACTAGCGGGAGGGGCGGCCAGTGAGCAGTTCTTC.

The rearrangement joins TRBV5-1 to TRBJ2-3; 8 positions match TRBD2. J gave up 3 bases and V 5 bases, and 5 bases lay outside the gene matches. Germline V gene lookup returns CDR1 SGHRS and CDR2 YFSETQ. The CDR3 runs to 14 residues. Here the CDR3 reads CASSLREGTDTQYF. The CDR3 DNA sequence: TGCGCCAGCAGTCTCCGGGAGGGTACAGATACGCAGTATTTT.

V usage is TRBV10-3 and J usage is TRBJ2-3, with D perhaps matching TRBD2 (6 bases). The CDR3 length is 15 residues. Germline lookup yields CDR1 ENHRY and CDR2 SYGVKD. Trimming removed 0 bases from V and 4 bases from J, with 11 bases in between. Written as DNA, the CDR3 is TGTGCCATCAGTGAGTCCACTAGCTCTCCAGATACGCAGTATTTT. Translated: CAISESTSSPDTQYF.

This clone has just a few counts. The rearrangement joins TRBV10-3 to TRBJ1-3; D is undetermined. Germline-derived CDR1 and CDR2 are ENHRY and SYGVKD. The CDR3 extends over 14 amino acids. With 3 bases removed from V and 0 bases from J, the gap between germline ends came to 6 bases. This CDR3 reads CAISDPSSGNTIYF. The CDR3 DNA follows: TGTGCCATCAGTGACCCCTCCTCTGGAAACACCATATATTTT.

V and J are TRBV18 and TRBJ1-3; a possible D gene is TRBD1 (5 bases). CDR3 size: 17 residues. The V end was cut by 3 bases, the J end by 0 bases, with 15 bases between. Looked up from germline, CDR1 is KGHSH and CDR2 is LQKENI. The CDR3 nucleotides read TGTGCCAGCTCACCTCCCCCACGGGGGGTCTCTGGAAACACCATATATTTT. The encoded protein is CASSPPPRGVSGNTIYF.

The V call is TRBV5-6, the J call TRBJ2-7; 9 bases fit TRBD1. The CDR3 covers 15 residues. Trimming removed 2 bases from V and 3 bases from J; junction bases left unmatched: 6. Germline V gene sequence: CDR1 SGHDT, CDR2 YYEEEE. Here the CDR3 reads CASSLSGTGFYEQYF. DNA of the CDR3: TGTGCCAGCAGCTTATCCGGGACAGGGTTCTACGAGCAGTACTTC.

The chain couples TRBV27 to TRBJ2-3; D is undetermined. The CDR3 runs 11 residues. Germline V CDR1 and CDR2: MNHEY, SMNVEV (reference sequence). Trimming took 2 bases from V and 5 from J, leaving 2 bases between them. The CDR3 coding sequence is TGTGCCAGCAGTTTAGGAGATACGCAGTATTTT. Translation gives CASSLGDTQYF.

The rearrangement links TRBV30 to TRBJ2-6; 9 nucleotides match TRBD2. V trimming: 3 bases; J trimming: 2 bases; junction bases outside the gene matches: 5. The CDR3 has 16 amino acids. Germline V gene data show CDR1 as GTSNPN and CDR2 as SVGIG (reference sequence). The chain's CDR3 is CAWRPGGRAGANVLTF. CDR3 bases: TGTGCCTGGAGGCCCGGCGGGAGGGCTGGGGCCAACGTCCTGACTTTC.

The chain combines TRBV29-1 with TRBJ1-1; a weak D match, TRBD1 (6 bases). The V gene's germline CDR1 is SQVTM and CDR2 ANQGSEA. The CDR3 runs 13 residues. V was clipped by 8 bases and J by 4 bases, with 17 bases between them. CDR3 protein: CSSDTGIGTEAFF. CDR3 nucleotide sequence: TGCAGCTCAGACACAGGGATTGGCACTGAAGCTTTCTTT.

The chain has TRBV7-3 and TRBJ2-5; D uncertain. V gave up 4 bases and J gave up 2 bases, with 17 bases separating them. This CDR3 contains 16 residues. Per the germline V gene, CDR1 is SGHTA and CDR2 is FQGTGA. CDR3 residues: CASSSPSRVTQETQYF. For the CDR3, the DNA is TGTGCCAGCAGCTCTCCCTCTAGAGTAACACAAGAGACCCAGTACTTC.

Of note for this clone: Sequence at one end of the junction differs from germline and may be a read error. This chain joins TRBV7-7 and TRBJ2-1; possible D gene TRBD1, 6 bases. CDR1 and CDR2 from the germline V gene are SSHAT and FNYEAQ (reference sequence). The CDR3 runs to 15 residues. As DNA, the CDR3 is TGTGCTAGCAGCCCCAGAGGGGGCTCCTACAATGAGCAGTTCTTC. Its translation is CASSPRGGSYNEQFF.

The chain has TRBV4-2 and TRBJ2-1; D is undetermined. Germline CDR1 reads LGHNA; CDR2 reads YNFKEQ. CDR3 size: 12 residues. Trimming took 0 bases from V and 8 from J, leaving 5 bases between them. The CDR3 coding sequence is TGTGCCAGCAGCCAAGACCACGATGAGCAGTTCTTC. This encodes CASSQDHDEQFF.

The chain carries TRBV19 and TRBJ2-1; the match to TRBD1 covers 10 bases. V was clipped by 6 bases and J by 7 bases; unmatched bases: 6. The CDR3 has 14 residues. CDR1 LNHDA and CDR2 SQIVND come from the germline V gene (reference sequence). Written as DNA, the CDR3 is TGTGCCAGTAGAAAGGGACAGGGGACTAATGAGCAGTTCTTC. This sequence encodes CASRKGQGTNEQFF.

As concerns this clone: The germline gene is not matched at one end of the junction; a read error may be the cause. The chain links TRBV7-7 to TRBJ2-3; no definite D call. Germline-derived CDR1 and CDR2 are SSHAT and FNYEAQ (reference sequence). The CDR3 has 14 residues. The CDR3: CASSQNSAPDTQYF. For the CDR3, the DNA is TGTGCTAGCAGCCAAAACTCAGCCCCAGATACGCAGTATTTT.

The V call is TRBV27, the J call TRBJ1-1, with 12 positions matching TRBD1. This CDR3 region has 18 residues. Germline CDR1 reads MNHEY; CDR2 reads SMNVEV (reference sequence). The trim removed 1 base at V and 4 bases at J, leaving 10 bases unmatched. The CDR3 region has the DNA TGTGCCAGCAGTTTATTCCTGGGACAGGGGGCCCTGGGCACTGAAGCTTTCTTT. This encodes CASSLFLGQGALGTEAFF.

The rearrangement uses TRBV2 and TRBJ1-1; a possible D gene is TRBD1 (5 bases). V dropped 6 bases and J dropped 1 base, with 18 bases sitting between them. The CDR3 sequence is 16 residues long. Per the germline V gene, CDR1 is SNHLY and CDR2 is FYNNEI. The CDR3 reads CASSRDRQPPNTEAFF. The CDR3, as DNA: TGTGCCAGCAGCCGGGACCGACAACCCCCGAACACTGAAGCTTTCTTT.

The rearrangement joins TRBV19 to TRBJ2-5, with D tentatively TRBD2 (6 bases). The CDR3 sequence is 13 residues long. V was cut by 5 bases and J by 7 bases, with 14 bases left in between. CDR1 LNHDA and CDR2 SQIVND come from the germline V gene (reference sequence). This CDR3 reads CASSLHAGTTQYF. The CDR3 nucleotides are TGTGCCAGTAGTCTCCACGCGGGAACGACCCAGTACTTC.

V usage is TRBV19 and J usage is TRBJ2-7; 10 nucleotides match TRBD2. V shed 5 bases, J shed 3 bases, and the junction held 7 bases outside the gene matches. The CDR3 has 15 residues. Germline CDR1 reads LNHDA; CDR2 reads SQIVND (reference sequence). CDR3 sequence (DNA): TGTGCCAGTAGTCCTACTAGCGGGACTTACTACGAGCAGTACTTC. This codes for CASSPTSGTYYEQYF.

The chain combines TRBV5-4 with TRBJ1-2; 9 bases line up with TRBD1. Germline CDR1 is SGHNT and CDR2 is YYREEE (reference sequence). The CDR3 runs to 15 residues. Trimming at V came to 4 bases and at J to 8 bases, leaving 12 bases not matched to a gene. CDR3 loop: CASSPPTGGTEGYTF. The CDR3 nucleotides read TGTGCCAGCAGCCCCCCGACAGGGGGGACTGAAGGCTACACCTTC. Full variable domain (missing parts from reference TRBV5-4 and TRBJ1-2): ETGVTQSPTHLIKTRGQQVTLRCSSQSGHNTVSWYQQALGQGPQFIFQYYREEENGRGNFPPRFSGLQFPNYSSELNVNALELDDSALYLCASSPPTGGTEGYTFGSGTRLTVV.

V is TRBV6-1 and J is TRBJ1-5; no firm D call. The CDR3 sequence is 14 residues long. CDR1 and CDR2 from the germline V gene are MNHNS and SASEGT. V shed 2 bases and J shed 4 bases, with 9 bases lying between them. CDR3: CASSEYGRNQPQHF. Written as DNA, the CDR3 is TGTGCCAGCAGTGAATATGGCAGGAATCAGCCCCAGCATTTT.